Listed here are 26 T cell receptor beta chains from one sample, sequenced in a study of T cells in localized non-small cell lung cancer (dated by TCRdb to between 2020 and 2021). Library prep was done by the immunoSEQ multiplex PCR assay. The immuneACCESS repertoire file appears here via TCRdb, limited to in-frame rearrangements. These files lack a portion of the clones; in checked studies, under half of the deficit traces to unresolved V genes, and the cause of the others is not known. The sample includes 52,000 or so clones, with approximately 90% observed a single time. The ten largest clones take up 15% to 20% of the sample. The sample in question was peripheral blood, obtained before any cancer treatment. These receptor sequences come from a male donor aged 60 or older with stage III squamous cell lung carcinoma.

The rearrangement uses TRBV2 and TRBJ2-3; the match to TRBD2 covers 11 bases. The CDR3 has 15 residues. Germline V gives CDR1 SNHLY, CDR2 FYNNEI. Germline trimming cut 6 bases from V and 9 bases from J; bases unmatched to any gene: 11. CDR3 sequence reads: CASRELAGAQNTQYF. The CDR3 DNA reads as TGTGCCAGCAGAGAACTAGCGGGGGCCCAGAACACGCAGTATTTT.

This chain uses TRBV5-1 with TRBJ2-1; 11 positions agree with TRBD1. The CDR3 loop spans 16 amino acids. V lost 4 bases to trimming and J lost 7 bases; unmatched junction nucleotides: 10. Germline loops: CDR1 SGHRS, CDR2 YFSETQ. The CDR3: CASSRLSGTGGNEQFF. CDR3 coding DNA: TGCGCCAGCAGCCGTCTGTCCGGGACAGGGGGAAATGAGCAGTTCTTC.

This rearrangement joins TRBV7-2 to TRBJ2-2; 15 nucleotides line up with TRBD2. CDR1 and CDR2 from the germline V gene are SGHTA and FQGNSA. V was pared by 6 bases and J by 1 base, with 9 bases of the junction left unmatched. The CDR3 length is 19 residues. This chain's CDR3 is CASRPPGLAGGQNTGELFF. Written as DNA, the CDR3 is TGTGCCAGCAGACCGCCCGGACTAGCGGGGGGGCAGAACACCGGGGAGCTGTTTTTT.

V usage is TRBV5-1 and J usage is TRBJ2-2; no clear D gene. Germline CDR1 SGHRS, CDR2 YFSETQ. V dropped 0 bases and J dropped 4 bases, with 10 bases sitting between them. The CDR3 length is 15 residues. The CDR3 region has the DNA TGCGCCAGCAGCTTGGCGGGTTTTAGCACCGGGGAGCTGTTTTTT. Amino acid sequence: CASSLAGFSTGELFF.

This clone has only one observation. The chain employs TRBV6-5 and TRBJ1-2; D call uncertain. The CDR3 has 15 residues. Germline-derived CDR1 and CDR2 are MNHEY and SVGAGI. With 3 bases removed from V and 8 bases from J, the gap between germline ends came to 19 bases. This CDR3 is CASSYTNALSRGYTF. CDR3 in DNA: TGTGCCAGCAGTTATACGAACGCCCTGTCGAGGGGCTACACCTTC.

This clone was detected once. The chain couples TRBV9 to TRBJ2-3, with 10 bases matching TRBD1. This CDR3 is built from 15 residues. V shed 0 bases, J shed 7 bases, and the junction held 5 bases outside the gene matches. Germline loops: CDR1 SGDLS, CDR2 YYNGEE. CDR3 residues: CASSVGDRGSNTQYF. CDR3 nucleotides: TGTGCCAGCAGCGTAGGGGACAGGGGATCGAATACGCAGTATTTT.

The count of this clone is one. This chain links TRBV6-1 with TRBJ1-6; 8 bases fit TRBD1. CDR1 and CDR2 from the germline V gene are MNHNS and SASEGT. The CDR3 contains 14 residues. The V and J ends lost 9 bases and 9 bases, in that order; junction bases with no gene match: 10. CDR3 protein: CASCQGAPGSPLHF. The CDR3 bases are TGTGCCAGTTGTCAGGGGGCCCCGGGTTCACCCCTCCACTTT.

This clone was seen a single time. The J gene is TRBJ2-2, the V gene TRBV11-2; no clear D gene. Deletions cut 2 bases from V and 0 bases from J, with 4 bases between. Germline V lookup: CDR1 SGHAT, CDR2 FQNNGV. The CDR3 length is 14 residues. The CDR3 loop reads CASSLNANTGELFF. In nucleotides, the CDR3 is TGTGCCAGCAGCTTAAACGCGAACACCGGGGAGCTGTTTTTT.

A few counts support this clone. The gene calls are TRBV21-1 and TRBJ1-1. TRBV21-1 is a known pseudogene. The CDR3 contains 13 residues. The DNA of the CDR3 is TGTGCCAGCAGCAAAGAGATGGGGAGGGAAGCTTTCTTT. This encodes CASSKEMGREAFF.

This chain uses TRBV7-2 with TRBJ1-3; D is perhaps TRBD1 (5 bases). This CDR3 has 15 residues. CDR1 SGHTA and CDR2 FQGNSA come from the germline V gene. Between the trimmed V and J ends, which lost 5 bases and 0 bases, there was a span of 11 bases. The CDR3 DNA reads as TGTGCCAGCAGCCGGGGACGCGCCTCTGGAAACACCATATATTTT. Translation gives CASSRGRASGNTIYF.

As for this clone: Germline and junction disagree at one end, which may indicate a read error. The sample carries other DNA sequences with the same CDR3. The V call is TRBV28, the J call TRBJ2-3; D perhaps matches TRBD2 (6 bases). Germline-derived CDR1 and CDR2 are MDHEN and SYDVKM. CDR3 length: 14 amino acids. The CDR3 DNA is TGTGCTAGCAGTTTACCGGGGGTGGGAGATACGCAATATTTT. Translating gives CASSLPGVGDTQYF.

The count of this clone is one. The genes are TRBV25-1 and TRBJ2-7, with D possibly matching TRBD1 (5 bases). The V and J ends lost 10 bases and 1 base respectively, with 11 bases between them. This CDR3 comprises 12 residues. The V gene's germline CDR1 is MGHDK and CDR2 SYGVNS. CDR3 protein: CATATVSYEQYF. CDR3 nucleotide sequence: TGTGCCACCGCGACAGTTTCCTACGAGCAGTACTTC.

This clone has a single count. This chain uses TRBV5-1 with TRBJ2-1; TRBD1 matches at 7 bases. The CDR3 consists of 14 residues. The V gene end was trimmed by 4 bases and the J gene end by 6 bases; junction bases not matched to a gene: 7. From germline, CDR1 is SGHRS and CDR2 YFSETQ. CDR3 sequence reads: CASSLDRVGNEQFF. The CDR3 nucleotides are TGCGCCAGCAGCCTAGACAGGGTTGGCAATGAGCAGTTCTTC.

The chain has TRBV28 and TRBJ1-6, with D possibly matching TRBD1 (6 bases). The CDR3 is made up of 14 amino acids. Germline V CDR1 and CDR2: MDHEN, SYDVKM. V gave up 3 bases and J gave up 3 bases, with 6 bases separating them. This chain's CDR3 is CASSLDSYNSPLHF. The DNA for the CDR3 is TGTGCCAGCAGTTTGGACAGCTATAATTCACCCCTCCACTTT. Looking up the rest from reference TRBV28 and TRBJ1-6 gives the full variable domain: DVKVTQSSRYLVKRTGEKVFLECVQDMDHENMFWYRQDPGLGLRLIYFSYDVKMKEKGDIPEGYSVSREKKERFSLILESASTNQTSMYLCASSLDSYNSPLHFGNGTRLTVT.

The chain uses TRBV6-1 and TRBJ2-3; 7 bases are a match to TRBD1. The CDR3 sequence is 16 residues long. The J segment lost 1 base and the V segment lost 4 bases, leaving 8 bases of the junction unmatched. The V gene's germline CDR1 is MNHNS and CDR2 SASEGT. The CDR3 protein is CASSGSIDRGTDTQYF. The CDR3 nucleotides read TGTGCCAGCAGTGGGTCTATAGACAGGGGCACAGATACGCAGTATTTT.

The chain has TRBV16 and TRBJ2-1, with D possibly being TRBD2 (5 bases). This CDR3 contains 14 residues. The V end lost 0 bases, the J end lost 8 bases, and 11 bases lay between the germline ends. The germline CDR1 and CDR2 sequences are KGHSY and FQNENV. CDR3 nucleotide sequence: TGTGCCAGCAGCCAATCGTTAGGCGGGTATGAGCAGTTCTTC. This translates into CASSQSLGGYEQFF.

This rearrangement joins TRBV7-2 to TRBJ2-1, with 9 bases lining up with TRBD2. From germline, CDR1 is SGHTA and CDR2 FQGNSA. CDR3 length: 17 residues. V was clipped by 0 bases and J by 4 bases; unmatched bases: 7. DNA of the CDR3: TGTGCCAGCAGCTTAGCGGGGGGGACTAGCCTTTACAATGAGCAGTTCTTC. Its translation is CASSLAGGTSLYNEQFF.

For this clone: Other DNA sequences in this specimen translate into the identical CDR3. This chain uses TRBV5-1 with TRBJ2-1; D ambiguous. Per germline, CDR1 SGHRS and CDR2 YFSETQ. The V end lost 0 bases, the J end lost 0 bases, and 10 bases lay between the germline ends. The CDR3 is made up of 16 amino acids. CDR3 DNA: TGCGCCAGCAGCTTGGCCGGTAGGAGCTCCTACAATGAGCAGTTCTTC. Encoded protein: CASSLAGRSSYNEQFF.

The V call is TRBV10-3, the J call TRBJ2-1, with 8 bases matching TRBD2. V trimming: 2 bases; J trimming: 9 bases; junction bases outside the gene matches: 0. Per the germline V gene, CDR1 is ENHRY and CDR2 is SYGVKD. The CDR3 contains 12 residues. This CDR3 reads CAISETSGEQFF. The CDR3 DNA reads TGTGCCATCAGTGAGACTAGCGGTGAGCAGTTCTTC.

V gene TRBV4-3 combines with J gene TRBJ2-3; 9 bases fit TRBD2. The J segment lost 8 bases and the V segment lost 0 bases, leaving 12 bases of the junction unmatched. Germline V gene sequence: CDR1 LGHNA, CDR2 YSLEER. There are 17 residues in the CDR3. CDR3 protein: CASSQEGLAGRFGTQYF. The CDR3 nucleotides read TGCGCCAGCAGCCAAGAGGGGCTAGCGGGGAGGTTTGGTACGCAGTATTTT.

V and J are TRBV7-2 and TRBJ1-1, with D uncertain. Between the trimmed V and J ends, which lost 1 base and 0 bases, there was a span of 15 bases. This CDR3 comprises 17 residues. From germline, CDR1 is SGHTA and CDR2 FQGNSA. The CDR3 bases are TGTGCCAGCAGCTTAGTTGTCCCAGTTCACATGAACACTGAAGCTTTCTTT. Translation: CASSLVVPVHMNTEAFF.

CDR3 protein: CASSQGRFGPNTEAFF. CDR3 sequence (DNA): TGTGCCAGCAGCCAAGGAAGGTTTGGTCCGAACACTGAAGCTTTCTTT. The chain uses TRBV4-2 and TRBJ1-1; D is unclear. CDR1 and CDR2 from the germline V gene are LGHNA and YNFKEQ. Trimming took 1 base from V and 1 from J, leaving 13 bases between them. The CDR3 has 16 amino acids.

The rearrangement links TRBV7-9 to TRBJ2-7; 9 positions agree with TRBD2. The CDR3 totals 16 residues. With 5 bases clipped from V and 6 bases from J, the junction kept 14 bases outside the gene matches. Germline lookup yields CDR1 SEHNR and CDR2 FQNEAQ (reference sequence). CDR3 region: CASSPTSGSAGSEQYF. The CDR3 DNA is TGTGCCAGCAGCCCAACTAGCGGGTCGGCGGGGTCCGAGCAGTACTTC.

This chain joins TRBV5-4 and TRBJ1-2; weak D call: TRBD1 (5 bases). Per the germline V gene, CDR1 is SGHNT and CDR2 is YYREEE (reference sequence). The CDR3 runs to 16 residues. The V and J ends lost 3 bases and 0 bases respectively, with 15 bases between them. The CDR3 sequence is CASSSRDPQANYGYTF. The CDR3 nucleotides read TGTGCCAGCAGCTCTAGGGACCCACAAGCTAACTATGGCTACACCTTC.

The chain employs TRBV18 and TRBJ1-1; TRBD1 might be the D (5 bases). The CDR3 is 13 residues long. Germline loops: CDR1 KGHSH, CDR2 LQKENI. Deletions cut 2 bases from V and 3 bases from J, with 7 bases between. CDR3 protein: CASSPDSYTEAFF. CDR3 sequence (DNA): TGTGCCAGCTCACCAGACAGTTACACTGAAGCTTTCTTT.

The chain employs TRBV7-2 and TRBJ2-7; D perhaps matches TRBD2 (5 bases). Trimming shortened V by 2 bases and J by 4 bases, and 15 bases separated the two germline ends. The CDR3 length is 15 residues. Germline CDR1 reads SGHTA; CDR2 reads FQGNSA. Here the CDR3 reads CASSLNHPGVYEQYF. DNA for the CDR3: TGTGCCAGCAGCTTAAATCACCCCGGGGTGTACGAGCAGTACTTC.